There are many counts of the clone carrying this T cell receptor beta chain. Each CDR3 protein is one row after TCRdb ran MiXCR on the 5' RACE reads. The sample has some 12,000 distinct CDR3 sequences; about 6% are singletons. Time point indicated: sample taken at primary tumor resection. Sequencing was performed on whole RNA extracted from tumor and nontumor lung tissue, or from frozen PBMC, and the material was left unsorted. The data originate from a study of spatial heterogeneity in lung cancer. Study information: Raw sequencing reads included, on average, more than eight appearances of each unique TCR and UMI combination.

This sequence was found in a male donor with early-stage non-small cell lung cancer. Here the sequenced sample was normal lung tissue next to the tumor, taken at surgery.

The CDR3 region has the DNA TGTGCCAGCAGGGGACAGGGATCGGGAACTGAAGCTTTCTTT. This gives the protein CASRGQGSGTEAFF. The V call is TRBV6-2 or TRBV6-3, the J call TRBJ1-1; 9 nucleotides agree with TRBD1. CDR1 is MNHEY and CDR2 is SVGEGT in the germline V gene. V dropped 6 bases and J dropped 5; count of bases not matched to a gene: 7. The CDR3 length is 14 residues.